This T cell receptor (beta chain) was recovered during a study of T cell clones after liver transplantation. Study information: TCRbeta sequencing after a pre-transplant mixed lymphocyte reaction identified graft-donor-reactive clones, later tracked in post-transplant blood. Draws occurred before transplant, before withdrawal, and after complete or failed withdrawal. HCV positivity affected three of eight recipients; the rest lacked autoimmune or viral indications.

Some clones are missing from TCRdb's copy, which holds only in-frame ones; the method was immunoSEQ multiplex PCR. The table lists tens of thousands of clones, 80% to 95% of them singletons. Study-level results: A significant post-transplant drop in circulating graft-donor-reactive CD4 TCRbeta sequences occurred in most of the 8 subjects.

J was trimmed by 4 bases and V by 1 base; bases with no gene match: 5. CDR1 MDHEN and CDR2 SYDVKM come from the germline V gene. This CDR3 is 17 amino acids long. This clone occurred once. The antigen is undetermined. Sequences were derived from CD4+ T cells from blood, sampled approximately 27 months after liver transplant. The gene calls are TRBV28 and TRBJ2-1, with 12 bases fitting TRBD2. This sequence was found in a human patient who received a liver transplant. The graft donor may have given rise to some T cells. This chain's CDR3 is CASSLSASGRDYNEQFF. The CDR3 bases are TGTGCCAGCAGTTTATCGGCTAGCGGGAGGGATTACAATGAGCAGTTCTTC.